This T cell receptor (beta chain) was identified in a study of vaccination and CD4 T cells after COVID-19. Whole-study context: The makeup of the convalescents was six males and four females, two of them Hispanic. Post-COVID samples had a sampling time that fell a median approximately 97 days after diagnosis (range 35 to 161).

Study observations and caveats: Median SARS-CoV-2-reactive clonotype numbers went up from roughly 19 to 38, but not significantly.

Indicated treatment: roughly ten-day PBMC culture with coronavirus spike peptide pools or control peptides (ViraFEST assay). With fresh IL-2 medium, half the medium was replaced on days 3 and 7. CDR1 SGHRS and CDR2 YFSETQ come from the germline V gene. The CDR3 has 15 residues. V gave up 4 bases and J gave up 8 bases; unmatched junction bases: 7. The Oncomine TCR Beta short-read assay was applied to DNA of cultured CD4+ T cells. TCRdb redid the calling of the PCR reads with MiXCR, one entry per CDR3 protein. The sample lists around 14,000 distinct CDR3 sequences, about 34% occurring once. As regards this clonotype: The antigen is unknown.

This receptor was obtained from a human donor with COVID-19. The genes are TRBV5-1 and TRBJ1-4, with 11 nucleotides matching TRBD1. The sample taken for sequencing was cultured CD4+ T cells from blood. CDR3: CASSGQGAMGEKLFF. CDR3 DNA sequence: TGCGCCAGCAGCGGACAGGGGGCGATGGGGGAAAAACTGTTTTTT.